Each of the 20 T cell receptor beta chains below was sequenced from the same sample in a study of beta chain features in type 1 diabetes. Points from the study as a whole: TCRB CDR3s were moderately but significantly shorter in Type 1 diabetes patients in all four CD4+ subsets.

These receptors have no identified antigens. Of the isolated RNA, all was reverse transcribed, and so the sequenced material was expressed TCRB transcripts. The method was immunoSEQ multiplex PCR; TCRdb's version includes in-frame clones alone and lacks a portion of them. The table has around 650,000 clones, around 12% seen once. The sequencing sample was made of naive CD4+ T cells from blood. The receptors here all came from a man aged 25 to 45 with type 1 diabetes.

The rearrangement links TRBV11-2 to TRBJ2-1; D is uncertain. Trimming left V 3 bases short and J 10 bases short, with 7 bases between. Germline V gives CDR1 SGHAT, CDR2 FQNNGV. The CDR3 has 11 amino acids. The CDR3 is CASSLREEQFF. CDR3 DNA sequence: TGTGCCAGCAGCTTGCGAGAAGAGCAGTTCTTC. The whole variable domain, remainder taken from reference TRBV11-2 and TRBJ2-1, is EAGVAQSPRYKIIEKRQSVAFWCNPISGHATLYWYQQILGQGPKLLIQFQNNGVVDDSQLPKDRFSAERLKGVDSTLKIQPAKLEDSAVYLCASSLREEQFFGPGTRLTVL.

This clone turned up a few times. The V gene is TRBV5-4, the J gene TRBJ2-7; D is tentatively TRBD1 or TRBD2 (6 bases each). Trimming stripped 10 bases from V and 2 bases from J, with 19 bases between. In germline, CDR1 is SGHNT, CDR2 YYREEE (reference sequence). The CDR3 sequence is 14 residues long. The CDR3 DNA is TGTGCCCTCAGCTGGGGGGCCCTAACCTACGAGCAGTACTTC. It yields the protein CALSWGALTYEQYF.

This chain uses TRBV5-4 with TRBJ2-1; D is perhaps TRBD2 (5 bases). There are 13 residues in the CDR3. V gave up 2 bases and J gave up 6 bases, with 9 bases separating them. Germline V gives CDR1 SGHNT, CDR2 YYREEE (reference sequence). Here the CDR3 DNA reads TGTGCCAGCAGCTTTGGACTTTCCAATGAGCAGTTCTTC. Its translation: CASSFGLSNEQFF.

This chain uses TRBV27 with TRBJ2-3; D uncertain. V was cut by 8 bases and J by 0 bases, with 12 bases left in between. CDR3 length equals 14 residues. Looked up from germline, CDR1 is MNHEY and CDR2 is SMNVEV (reference sequence). The CDR3 reads CASGPRLSTDTQYF. CDR3 coding DNA: TGTGCCAGCGGACCGAGACTGAGCACAGATACGCAGTATTTT.

V is TRBV20-1 and J is TRBJ1-1; D is unclear. CDR3 length: 11 amino acids. V lost 3 bases and J lost 7, with 9 bases in between. The germline V gene encodes CDR1 DFQATT and CDR2 SNEGSKA (reference sequence). The DNA for the CDR3 is TGCAGTGCTAGCGTGATTCTTGAAGCTTTCTTT. This sequence encodes CSASVILEAFF.

The rearrangement joins TRBV29-1 to TRBJ1-4; the D is unclear. This CDR3 has 16 amino acids. Trimming shortened V by 2 bases and J by 3 bases, and 16 bases separated the two germline ends. The germline V gene encodes CDR1 SQVTM and CDR2 ANQGSEA. The CDR3 nucleotides read TGCAGCGTTGAAACCCTTACCTGGGAGTCTAATGAAAAACTGTTTTTT. Residues: CSVETLTWESNEKLFF.

This clone was picked up a small number of times. V is TRBV5-1 and J is TRBJ1-5; D is perhaps TRBD1 (6 bases). Germline V gene data show CDR1 as SGHRS and CDR2 as YFSETQ. The V end was cut by 2 bases, the J end by 5 bases, with 20 bases between. The CDR3 totals 17 residues. In DNA form, the CDR3 reads TGCGCCAGCAGCTTTTTGCCTACAGGGTTTGACTATCAGCCCCAGCATTTT. It codes for CASSFLPTGFDYQPQHF.

A few counts support this clone. The genes are TRBV5-4 and TRBJ2-5; TRBD1 aligns across 7 bases. The V segment lost 4 bases and the J segment 3 bases; nucleotides outside the gene matches: 3. From germline, CDR1 is SGHNT and CDR2 YYREEE (reference sequence). The CDR3 extends over 13 amino acids. Written as DNA, the CDR3 is TGTGCCAGCAGCCAGGACAGGAAAGAGACCCAGTACTTC. Translation: CASSQDRKETQYF.

V gene TRBV2 combines with J gene TRBJ1-2, with D perhaps TRBD1 (5 bases). The ends were cut back, 8 bases at V and 4 bases at J, with 11 bases in the middle. The CDR3 has 12 residues. CDR1 is SNHLY, CDR2 FYNNEI, per germline. CDR3 DNA: TGTGCCAGCTCCGAACAGGCCTATGGCTACACCTTC. Its protein product is CASSEQAYGYTF.

This clone has a count of ten or more. Other DNA sequences in the same sample also yield this CDR3. The gene calls are TRBV2 and TRBJ1-2; no clear D gene. CDR3 length: 13 residues. Germline lookup yields CDR1 SNHLY and CDR2 FYNNEI. The V end was cut by 3 bases, the J end by 3 bases, with 8 bases between. The CDR3 DNA follows: TGTGCCAGCAGTGAGGGAGAATACTATGGCTACACCTTC. Amino acid sequence: CASSEGEYYGYTF. The full variable domain, in which reference TRBV2 and TRBJ1-2 provide the parts outside the CDR3, is EPEVTQTPSHQVTQMGQEVILRCVPISNHLYFYWYRQILGQKVEFLVSFYNNEISEKSEIFDDQFSVERPDGSNFTLKIRSTKLEDSAMYFCASSEGEYYGYTFGSGTRLTVV.

This clone occurred a few times. The chain uses TRBV7-2 and TRBJ2-1; 9 nucleotides agree with TRBD1. V dropped 5 bases and J dropped 8; count of bases not matched to a gene: 10. The CDR3 sequence is 15 residues long. The germline CDR1 and CDR2 sequences are SGHTA and FQGNSA. The CDR3 nucleotides read TGTGCCAGCAGCAACGGACAGGGGAGGCACGATGAGCAGTTCTTC. Residues: CASSNGQGRHDEQFF. The entire variable domain, with the rest obtained from reference TRBV7-2 and TRBJ2-1, is as follows: GAGVSQSPSNKVTEKGKDVELRCDPISGHTALYWYRQSLGQGLEFLIYFQGNSAPDKSGLPSDRFSAERTGGSVSTLTIQRTQQEDSAVYLCASSNGQGRHDEQFFGPGTRLTVL.

The rearrangement uses TRBV6-1 and TRBJ1-5; 7 bases match TRBD1. V dropped 7 bases and J dropped 7; count of bases not matched to a gene: 10. This CDR3 region has 14 residues. CDR1 MNHNS and CDR2 SASEGT come from the germline V gene. The CDR3 here is CASKNRDRRQPQHF. The CDR3 nucleotides are TGTGCCAGCAAAAACCGGGACAGACGGCAGCCCCAGCATTTT.

As for this clone: Other DNA sequences in this sample translate to the same CDR3. The V call is TRBV5-1, the J call TRBJ2-7; D remains ambiguous. Trimming removed 2 bases from V and 3 bases from J, with 6 bases in between. The germline V gene encodes CDR1 SGHRS and CDR2 YFSETQ. The CDR3 is 12 amino acids. As DNA, the CDR3 is TGCGCCAGCAGCTTAGATTTCTACGAGCAGTACTTC. Protein product: CASSLDFYEQYF. The full variable domain, rest sourced from reference TRBV5-1 and TRBJ2-7, is KAGVTQTPRYLIKTRGQQVTLSCSPISGHRSVSWYQQTPGQGLQFLFEYFSETQRNKGNFPGRFSGRQFSNSRSEMNVSTLELGDSALYLCASSLDFYEQYFGPGTRLTVT.

The chain links TRBV5-4 to TRBJ2-1, with 7 bases matching TRBD1. The germline gives CDR1 SGHNT, CDR2 YYREEE (reference sequence). The CDR3 spans 14 residues. V trimming: 1 base; J trimming: 8 bases; junction bases outside the gene matches: 6. DNA for the CDR3: TGTGCCAGCAGCTTGAGTAACAGGGGCTATGAGCAGTTCTTC. Residues: CASSLSNRGYEQFF.

The chain recombines TRBV6-5 with TRBJ2-7; 12 bases align to TRBD1. Germline assignment: CDR1 MNHEY and CDR2 SVGAGI. J lost 5 bases, V lost 4 bases, and 3 bases had no gene match. The CDR3 is 14 residues long. CDR3 protein: CASSSGTGGHEQYF. CDR3 nucleotides: TGTGCCAGCAGTTCCGGGACAGGGGGCCACGAGCAGTACTTC.

This clone appeared a few times. The chain employs TRBV5-4 and TRBJ2-2; D is unresolved. Trimming took 3 bases from V and 7 from J, leaving 10 bases between them. Looked up from germline, CDR1 is SGHNT and CDR2 is YYREEE (reference sequence). There are 13 residues in the CDR3. CDR3 in amino acids: CASSSWLVGELFF. CDR3 DNA sequence: TGTGCCAGCAGCTCGTGGTTGGTCGGGGAGCTGTTTTTT. The full variable domain, rest sourced from reference TRBV5-4 and TRBJ2-2, is ETGVTQSPTHLIKTRGQQVTLRCSSQSGHNTVSWYQQALGQGPQFIFQYYREEENGRGNFPPRFSGLQFPNYSSELNVNALELDDSALYLCASSSWLVGELFFGEGSRLTVL.

CDR3 residues: CASSPSGSRELFF. CDR3 DNA: TGTGCCAGCTCACCCTCCGGGTCCCGGGAGCTGTTTTTT. The chain carries TRBV18 and TRBJ2-2; D ambiguous. The V end was cut by 3 bases, the J end by 9 bases, with 11 bases between. In germline, CDR1 is KGHSH, CDR2 LQKENI. CDR3 size: 13 residues.

The gene calls are TRBV5-1 and TRBJ2-3, with D uncertain. V was trimmed by 0 bases and J by 6 bases, leaving 8 bases between them. The CDR3 runs to 13 residues. Germline-derived CDR1 and CDR2 are SGHRS and YFSETQ. Written as DNA, the CDR3 is TGCGCCAGCAGCTTGGCGGAGCCCGATACGCAGTATTTT. Protein: CASSLAEPDTQYF.

The rearrangement joins TRBV6-6 to TRBJ1-2; D uncertain. CDR1 MNHNY and CDR2 SVGAGI come from the germline V gene (reference sequence). There are 13 residues in the CDR3. Trimming stripped 2 bases from V and 7 bases from J, with 11 bases between. The CDR3 protein is CASSYDVTGGYTF. CDR3 nucleotides: TGTGCCAGCAGTTACGATGTGACTGGTGGCTACACCTTC.

This clone occurred a few times. The chain combines TRBV29-1 with TRBJ1-5, with D hard to call. The CDR3 spans 13 residues. V was clipped by 0 bases and J by 9 bases, with 12 bases between them. Germline V gives CDR1 SQVTM, CDR2 ANQGSEA. CDR3 sequence (DNA): TGCAGCGTTGAAGATTGGCCGGGAAGGCCCCAGCATTTT. As protein: CSVEDWPGRPQHF. The full variable domain, completed using reference TRBV29-1 and TRBJ1-5, is SAVISQKPSRDICQRGTSLTIQCQVDSQVTMMFWYRQQPGQSLTLIATANQGSEATYESGFVIDKFPISRPNLTFSTLTVSNMSPEDSSIYLCSVEDWPGRPQHFGDGTRLSIL.